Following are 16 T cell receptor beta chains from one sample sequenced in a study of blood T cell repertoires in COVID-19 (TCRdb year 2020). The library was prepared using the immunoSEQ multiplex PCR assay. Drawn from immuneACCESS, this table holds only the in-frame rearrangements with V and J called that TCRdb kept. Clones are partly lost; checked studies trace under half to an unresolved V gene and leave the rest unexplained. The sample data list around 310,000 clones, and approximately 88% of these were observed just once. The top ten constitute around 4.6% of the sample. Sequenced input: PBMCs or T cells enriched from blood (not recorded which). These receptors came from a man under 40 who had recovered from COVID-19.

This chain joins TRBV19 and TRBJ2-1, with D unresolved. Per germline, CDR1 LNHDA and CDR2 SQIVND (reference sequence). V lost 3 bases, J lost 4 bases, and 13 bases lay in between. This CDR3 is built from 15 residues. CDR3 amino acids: CASSITSYSYNEQFF. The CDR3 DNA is TGTGCCAGTAGTATTACCTCCTACTCGTACAATGAGCAGTTCTTC.

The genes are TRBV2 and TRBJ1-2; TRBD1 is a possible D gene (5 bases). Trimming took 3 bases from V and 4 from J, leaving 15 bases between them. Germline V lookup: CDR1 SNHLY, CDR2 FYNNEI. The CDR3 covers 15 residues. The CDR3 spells CASSDSGRETYGYTF. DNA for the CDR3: TGTGCCAGCAGTGATTCGGGCAGGGAAACCTATGGCTACACCTTC.

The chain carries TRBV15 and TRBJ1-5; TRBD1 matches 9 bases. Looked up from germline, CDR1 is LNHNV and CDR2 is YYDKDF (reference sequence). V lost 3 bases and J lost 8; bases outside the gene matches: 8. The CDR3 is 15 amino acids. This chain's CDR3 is CATSRPGQGGKPQHF. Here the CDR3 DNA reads TGTGCCACCAGCAGGCCGGGACAGGGTGGGAAGCCCCAGCATTTT.

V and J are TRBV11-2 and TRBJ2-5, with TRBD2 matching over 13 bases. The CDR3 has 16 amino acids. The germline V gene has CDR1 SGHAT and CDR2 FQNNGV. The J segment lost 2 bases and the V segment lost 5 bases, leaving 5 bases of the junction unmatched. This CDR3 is CASSPTSGGVQETQYF. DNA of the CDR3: TGTGCCAGCAGCCCTACTAGCGGGGGGGTACAAGAGACCCAGTACTTC.

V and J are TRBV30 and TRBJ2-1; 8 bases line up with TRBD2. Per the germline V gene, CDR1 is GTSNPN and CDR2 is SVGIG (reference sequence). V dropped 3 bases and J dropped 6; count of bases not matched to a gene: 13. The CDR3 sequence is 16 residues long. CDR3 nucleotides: TGTGCCTGGAGGAAATTTAGCGGGACTATTGTCAATGAGCAGTTCTTC. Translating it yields CAWRKFSGTIVNEQFF.

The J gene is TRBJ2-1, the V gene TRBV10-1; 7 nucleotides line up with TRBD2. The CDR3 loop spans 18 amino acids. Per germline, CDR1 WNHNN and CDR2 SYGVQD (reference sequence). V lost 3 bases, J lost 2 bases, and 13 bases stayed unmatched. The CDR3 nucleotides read TGCGCCAGCAGTGATCGTCTAGCGGACTTTTGGACCTACAATGAGCAGTTCTTC. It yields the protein CASSDRLADFWTYNEQFF.

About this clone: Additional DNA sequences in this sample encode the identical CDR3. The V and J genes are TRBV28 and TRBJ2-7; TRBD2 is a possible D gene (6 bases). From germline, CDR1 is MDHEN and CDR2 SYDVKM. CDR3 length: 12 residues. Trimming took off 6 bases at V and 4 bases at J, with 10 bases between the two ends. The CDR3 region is CASSRRGYEQYF. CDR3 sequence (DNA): TGTGCCAGCAGCCGGCGGGGTTACGAGCAGTACTTC.

The CDR3 sequence is CASSLTRGNSPLHF. In nucleotides, the CDR3 is TGTGCCAGCAGTTTGACCCGGGGGAATTCACCCCTCCACTTT. J is TRBJ1-6 and V is TRBV28; D is perhaps TRBD1 (5 bases). Trimming took 3 bases from V and 7 from J, leaving 10 bases between them. The CDR3 runs 14 residues. CDR1 and CDR2 from the germline V gene are MDHEN and SYDVKM.

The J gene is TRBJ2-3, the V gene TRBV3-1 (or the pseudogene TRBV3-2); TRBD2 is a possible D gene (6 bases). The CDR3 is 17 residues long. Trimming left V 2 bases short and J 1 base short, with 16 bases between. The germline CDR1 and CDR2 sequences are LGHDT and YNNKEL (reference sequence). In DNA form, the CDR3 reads TGTGCCAGCAGCCAAAAACGTATCGGCGGGGGCACAGATACGCAGTATTTT. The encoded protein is CASSQKRIGGGTDTQYF.

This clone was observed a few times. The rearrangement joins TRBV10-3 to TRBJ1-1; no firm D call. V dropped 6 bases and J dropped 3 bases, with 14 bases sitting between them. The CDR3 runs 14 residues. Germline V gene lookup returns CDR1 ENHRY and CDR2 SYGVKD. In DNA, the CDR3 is TGTGCCATCAGCAAAAGAGGAGAGGACACTGAAGCTTTCTTT. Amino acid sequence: CAISKRGEDTEAFF.

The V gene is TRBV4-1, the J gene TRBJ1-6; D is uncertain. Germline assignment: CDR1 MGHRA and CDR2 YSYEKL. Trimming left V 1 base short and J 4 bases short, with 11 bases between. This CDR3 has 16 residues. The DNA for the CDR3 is TGCGCCAGCAGCCAAGCGGAGTCACATTATAATTCACCCCTCCACTTT. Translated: CASSQAESHYNSPLHF.

CDR3 in DNA: TGTGCCAGCAGCCTGACTAGCGGGCGCCCCTTTCCGACCGGGGAGCTGTTTTTT. Translation: CASSLTSGRPFPTGELFF. The rearrangement uses TRBV7-8 and TRBJ2-2; 10 bases match TRBD2. Germline V gene data show CDR1 as SGHVS and CDR2 as FQNEAQ. After removal of 5 bases from V and 5 bases from J, the junction contained 14 bases not matched to a gene. The CDR3 has 18 residues.

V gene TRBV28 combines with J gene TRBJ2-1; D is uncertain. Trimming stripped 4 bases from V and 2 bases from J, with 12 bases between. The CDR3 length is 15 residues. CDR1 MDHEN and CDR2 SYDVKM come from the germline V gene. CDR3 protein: CASSSIYVPYNEQFF. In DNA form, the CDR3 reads TGTGCCAGCAGTTCAATCTACGTCCCCTACAATGAGCAGTTCTTC.

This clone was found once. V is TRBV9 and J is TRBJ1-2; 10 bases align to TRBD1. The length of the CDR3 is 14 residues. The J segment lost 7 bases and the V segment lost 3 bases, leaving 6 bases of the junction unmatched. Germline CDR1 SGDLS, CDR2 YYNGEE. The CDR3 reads CASSATGTGVGYTF. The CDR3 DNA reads TGTGCCAGCAGCGCCACCGGGACAGGGGTTGGCTACACCTTC.

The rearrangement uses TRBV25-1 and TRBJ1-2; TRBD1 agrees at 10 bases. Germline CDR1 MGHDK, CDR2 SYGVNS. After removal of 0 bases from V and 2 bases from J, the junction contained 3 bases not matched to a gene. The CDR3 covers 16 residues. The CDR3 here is CASSEYGTGENYGYTF. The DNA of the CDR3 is TGTGCCAGCAGTGAATATGGGACAGGGGAAAACTATGGCTACACCTTC.

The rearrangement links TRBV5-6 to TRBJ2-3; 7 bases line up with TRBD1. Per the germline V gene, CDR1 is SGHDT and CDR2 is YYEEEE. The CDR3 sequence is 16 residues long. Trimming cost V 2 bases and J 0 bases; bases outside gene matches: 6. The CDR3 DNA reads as TGTGCCAGCAGCTTCGAGGGACAGCTAAGCACAGATACGCAGTATTTT. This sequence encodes CASSFEGQLSTDTQYF.